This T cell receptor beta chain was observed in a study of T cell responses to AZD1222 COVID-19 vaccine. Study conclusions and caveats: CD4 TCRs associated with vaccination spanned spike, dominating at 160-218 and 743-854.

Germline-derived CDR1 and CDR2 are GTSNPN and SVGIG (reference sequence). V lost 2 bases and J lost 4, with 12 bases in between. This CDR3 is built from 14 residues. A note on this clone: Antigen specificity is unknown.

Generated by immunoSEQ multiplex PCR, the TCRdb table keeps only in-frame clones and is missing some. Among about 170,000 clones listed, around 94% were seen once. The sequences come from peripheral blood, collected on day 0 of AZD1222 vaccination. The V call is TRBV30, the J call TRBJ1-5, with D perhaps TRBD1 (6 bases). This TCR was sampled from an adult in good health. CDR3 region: CAWSPGQGNQPQHF. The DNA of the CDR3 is TGTGCCTGGAGTCCCGGGCAGGGGAATCAGCCCCAGCATTTT.